The sequence of this T cell receptor beta chain was determined in a study of OX40 agonist ivuxolimab in advanced cancers. Study as a whole: Every 2 weeks, patients received ivuxolimab intravenously, dosed at 0.01 to 10 mg/kg. A history of anti-PD-1, anti-PD-L1 or anti-CTLA-4 therapy was acceptable, and around 36% had some.

This CDR3 spans 14 amino acids. The V gene end was trimmed by 3 bases and the J gene end by 8 bases; junction bases not matched to a gene: 5. Germline V gives CDR1 LNHDA, CDR2 SQIVND (reference sequence). The repertoire was sequenced with immunoSEQ multiplex PCR; TCRdb's copy has only in-frame clones and lacks some. The sample has around 150,000 clones, approximately 90% seen once; the top ten hold 0.95% to 1.4%. The V and J genes are TRBV19 and TRBJ1-4; 8 bases match TRBD1. This sequence originates from an adult with an advanced solid tumor such as melanoma, head and neck, liver or kidney cancer. The sequencing here drew on CD4+ or CD8+ T cells sorted from blood, taken in a trial of the OX40 agonist ivuxolimab. The CDR3 loop reads CASSIDRGREKLFF. CDR3 DNA sequence: TGTGCCAGTAGTATCGACAGGGGAAGGGAAAAACTGTTTTTT.